These 14 T cell receptor beta chains were sequenced from one sample in a study of lymphopenia after photon versus proton radiotherapy. TCRdb's table, derived via immunoSEQ multiplex PCR, lists solely in-frame clones and lacks some. The sample has fewer than 20,000 clones, approximately 92% seen once. The sample was peripheral blood, taken from a patient treated with photon-based radiotherapy. The receptors shown here come from a woman aged 40 to 55 with cholangiocarcinoma.

The rearrangement links TRBV7-2 to TRBJ2-5; D may be TRBD2 (5 bases). Deletions cut 7 bases from V and 4 bases from J, with 19 bases between. Germline V gives CDR1 SGHTA, CDR2 FQGNSA. The CDR3 extends over 15 amino acids. The CDR3 region is CASKLAQTAGETQYF. CDR3 nucleotides: TGTGCCAGCAAATTAGCCCAAACCGCGGGAGAGACCCAGTACTTC.

V usage is TRBV6-5 and J usage is TRBJ2-3; D uncertain. V shed 2 bases and J shed 8 bases, with 8 bases lying between them. This CDR3 has 12 amino acids. The germline V gene has CDR1 MNHEY and CDR2 SVGAGI. The CDR3 region is CASSYETGTQYF. CDR3 bases: TGTGCCAGCAGTTACGAGACGGGTACGCAGTATTTT.

The V call is TRBV5-6, the J call TRBJ1-1; D not certain. V was pared by 0 bases and J by 0 bases, with 9 bases between. This CDR3 is built from 15 residues. The germline gives CDR1 SGHDT, CDR2 YYEEEE. The CDR3 DNA reads as TGTGCCAGCAGCTTGGCCTCAGGCATGAACACTGAAGCTTTCTTT. This sequence encodes CASSLASGMNTEAFF.

The genes are TRBV27 and TRBJ2-1; 7 bases agree with TRBD2. Germline-derived CDR1 and CDR2 are MNHEY and SMNVEV (reference sequence). Unmatched junction bases numbered 6, after V lost 2 bases and J lost 8 bases. The CDR3 runs 14 residues. Here the CDR3 DNA reads TGTGCCAGCAGTTTAAGACTAGCAGGCGATGAGCAGTTCTTC. Its protein product is CASSLRLAGDEQFF.

The rearrangement uses TRBV5-4 and TRBJ1-1; no clear D gene. The CDR3 is made up of 14 amino acids. CDR1 SGHNT and CDR2 YYREEE come from the germline V gene (reference sequence). Trimming removed 0 bases at V and 2 bases at J, with 8 bases between. The CDR3 spells CASSLAPLNTEAFF. For the CDR3, the DNA is TGTGCCAGCAGCTTGGCCCCACTTAACACTGAAGCTTTCTTT.

This clone was seen more than once but under ten times. This sequence joins TRBV29-1 and TRBJ1-2, with 7 bases matching TRBD1. CDR3 length equals 12 residues. Per germline, CDR1 SQVTM and CDR2 ANQGSEA. The V segment lost 6 bases and the J segment 8 bases; nucleotides outside the gene matches: 9. The chain's CDR3 is CSVSTGMGGYTF. The CDR3 bases are TGCAGCGTCTCGACAGGGATGGGCGGCTACACCTTC.

The chain has TRBV10-3 and TRBJ2-2; 9 bases agree with TRBD1. Germline V gene sequence: CDR1 ENHRY, CDR2 SYGVKD. This CDR3 contains 13 residues. After removal of 10 bases from V and 6 bases from J, the junction contained 6 bases not matched to a gene. DNA of the CDR3: TGTGCCACGGGGGGACAGGGACCCGGGGAGCTGTTTTTT. This encodes CATGGQGPGELFF.

The rearrangement uses TRBV10-1 and TRBJ2-1; possible D gene TRBD2, 7 bases. CDR1 is WNHNN, CDR2 SYGVQD, per germline (reference sequence). The length of the CDR3 is 15 residues. Trimming shortened V by 3 bases and J by 4 bases, and 13 bases separated the two germline ends. CDR3 DNA: TGCGCCAGCAGTGAAGGCGGGGGCCGTTACAATGAGCAGTTCTTC. As protein: CASSEGGGRYNEQFF.

The rearrangement links TRBV6-5 to TRBJ1-2; no reliable D call. The CDR3 runs 14 residues. V lost 7 bases and J lost 4, with 16 bases in between. Germline loops: CDR1 MNHEY, CDR2 SVGAGI. CDR3 coding DNA: TGTGCCAGCAAACCGGACGGAACACGCTATGGCTACACCTTC. Translating gives CASKPDGTRYGYTF.

This chain connects TRBV19 to TRBJ2-7, with TRBD1 matching over 8 bases. With 4 bases clipped from V and 1 base from J, the junction kept 6 bases outside the gene matches. This CDR3 comprises 15 residues. Germline assignment: CDR1 LNHDA and CDR2 SQIVND (reference sequence). CDR3 residues: CASSTRTGGSYEQYF. The CDR3 DNA reads TGTGCCAGTAGTACCCGAACAGGGGGATCCTACGAGCAGTACTTC.

V usage is TRBV4-1 and J usage is TRBJ2-2, with D uncertain. The V end lost 0 bases, the J end lost 6 bases, and 8 bases lay between the germline ends. There are 14 residues in the CDR3. Per germline, CDR1 MGHRA and CDR2 YSYEKL. The DNA of the CDR3 is TGCGCCAGCAGCCAAGATAGGTGGGCCGGGGAGCTGTTTTTT. This translates into CASSQDRWAGELFF.

The J gene is TRBJ2-1, the V gene TRBV2; D gene ambiguous. The germline V and J ends were trimmed by 4 bases and 8 bases, with 9 bases remaining between them. The CDR3 has 12 amino acids. From germline, CDR1 is SNHLY and CDR2 FYNNEI. CDR3 region: CASSGGTDEQFF. The CDR3 DNA is TGTGCCAGCAGTGGGGGAACAGATGAGCAGTTCTTC.

The chain is built from TRBV15 and TRBJ1-4; no definite D call. This CDR3 is 15 amino acids long. The germline V gene has CDR1 LNHNV and CDR2 YYDKDF (reference sequence). The ends were cut back, 5 bases at V and 8 bases at J, with 18 bases in the middle. This CDR3 reads CATSSPGREEEKLFF. CDR3 sequence (DNA): TGTGCCACCAGCTCGCCCGGGCGGGAGGAGGAAAAACTGTTTTTT. Full variable domain (rest looked up from reference TRBV15 and TRBJ1-4): DAMVIQNPRYQVTQFGKPVTLSCSQTLNHNVMYWYQQKSSQAPKLLFHYYDKDFNNEADTPDNFQSRRPNTSFCFLDIRSPGLGDTAMYLCATSSPGREEEKLFFGSGTQLSVL.

The chain is built from TRBV11-2 and TRBJ1-5; D gene uncertain. Germline V gene data show CDR1 as SGHAT and CDR2 as FQNNGV. V was pared by 0 bases and J by 2 bases, with 8 bases between. The CDR3 has 15 residues. CDR3 sequence (DNA): TGTGCCAGCAGCTTAGATGGACGGGGCAATCAGCCCCAGCATTTT. It encodes CASSLDGRGNQPQHF.